This TCR beta chain comes out of a study of siplizumab effects on memory and regulatory T cells. The CDR3 spans 15 residues. Germline V gives CDR1 SGHTA, CDR2 FQGTGA. Trimming at V came to 5 bases and at J to 6 bases, leaving 12 bases not matched to a gene. Profiling relied on immunoSEQ multiplex PCR, and the TCRdb table lists in-frame clones only, not all of them. The table lists 95,000 to 100,000 clones, 85% to 95% of them singletons. The rearrangement uses TRBV7-3 and TRBJ2-7, with 8 nucleotides matching TRBD2. The sample taken for sequencing was non-Treg CD4+ T cells sorted from blood. The receptor was derived from a human donor in good health. The CDR3 sequence: CASSPSGTRRAEQYF. In nucleotides, the CDR3 is TGTGCCAGCAGCCCTAGTGGGACTAGGCGAGCCGAGCAGTACTTC.